This T cell receptor (beta chain) was obtained from a study of cytomegalovirus exposure and HLA in healthy donors. The PCR contained 60 Vbeta and 13 Jbeta primers. Generated by immunoSEQ multiplex PCR, the TCRdb table keeps only in-frame clones and is missing some. This sample's clone table lists about 77,000 clones. As concerns this clone: Its antigen is as yet unknown.

Study-wide results and caveats: A classifier reportedly called cytomegalovirus status with high sensitivity and specificity. Upon later analysis, TCR association rates were observed to vary by HLA locus, being highest for DRB1 and lowest for HLA-C. A later analysis found most CMV-associated TCR beta chains apparently HLA-restricted.

Sequencing was performed on PBMCs. The receptor was isolated from a man aged 45-60 years in good health and CMV-seropositive.

CDR3 loop: CASALTGELFF. The CDR3 bases are TGTGCCAGTGCGCTCACCGGGGAGCTGTTTTTT. The V call is TRBV7-8, the J call TRBJ2-2; no clear D. CDR1 SGHVS and CDR2 FQNEAQ come from the germline V gene. CDR3 length: 11 amino acids. V gave up 9 bases and J gave up 4 bases, with 6 bases separating them.